Below, 18 T cell receptor beta chains from the same sample are listed, as sequenced in a study of cytomegalovirus exposure and HLA in healthy donors. PCR amplification relied on 60 Vbeta primers (plus 13 Jbeta primers). Using immunoSEQ multiplex PCR, the repertoire was profiled, and TCRdb retains in-frame clones only, with some absent. Of fewer than 100,000 clones listed, approximately 80% were seen once; the top ten hold 4.1%. The sample comprised PBMCs. Receptors were obtained from a woman aged 40-49 years in good health and CMV-seropositive.

The DNA for the CDR3 is TGTGCCAGCAGCTTGGGGACTAGCGGGGTTTGGGAGCAGTACTTC. Its protein product is CASSLGTSGVWEQYF. The V and J genes are TRBV5-6 and TRBJ2-7; 12 bases fit TRBD2. Looked up from germline, CDR1 is SGHDT and CDR2 is YYEEEE. There are 15 residues in the CDR3. The V and J ends lost 0 bases and 7 bases, in that order; junction bases with no gene match: 5.

The J gene is TRBJ2-1, the V gene TRBV6-1; D might be TRBD2 (5 bases). The CDR3 is 14 amino acids. Germline V gene data show CDR1 as MNHNS and CDR2 as SASEGT. Trimming cost V 6 bases and J 4 bases, with 13 bases left between them. CDR3 nucleotides: TGTGCCAGCAGCTTCCTAGCAGTTTACAATGAGCAGTTCTTC. Translated: CASSFLAVYNEQFF.

This clone was observed a handful of times. The CDR3 region is CASSVTGVEQPQHF. The CDR3 region has the DNA TGTGCCAGCAGCGTAACAGGGGTAGAACAGCCCCAGCATTTT. The chain combines TRBV6-1 with TRBJ1-5, with 7 bases matching TRBD1. Per germline, CDR1 MNHNS and CDR2 SASEGT. The CDR3 consists of 14 residues. V lost 6 bases to trimming and J lost 7 bases; unmatched junction nucleotides: 9.

The chain carries TRBV10-3 and TRBJ2-1; D possibly corresponds to TRBD2 (6 bases). With 3 bases removed from V and 2 bases from J, the gap between germline ends came to 14 bases. Germline V gene sequence: CDR1 ENHRY, CDR2 SYGVKD. The CDR3 extends over 16 amino acids. The CDR3 DNA reads as TGTGCCATCAGTGAACGCTCCGTAGCGGCCTACAATGAGCAGTTCTTC. This translates into CAISERSVAAYNEQFF.

The V gene is TRBV5-1, the J gene TRBJ1-2, with unresolved D. Per the germline V gene, CDR1 is SGHRS and CDR2 is YFSETQ. Trimming took off 2 bases at V and 4 bases at J, with 12 bases between the two ends. The CDR3 extends over 14 amino acids. DNA for the CDR3: TGCGCCAGCAGCTTCGACGGGTCGGGCTATGGCTACACCTTC. Translation: CASSFDGSGYGYTF. Using reference TRBV5-1 and TRBJ1-2 for the parts outside the CDR3, the full variable domain is KAGVTQTPRYLIKTRGQQVTLSCSPISGHRSVSWYQQTPGQGLQFLFEYFSETQRNKGNFPGRFSGRQFSNSRSEMNVSTLELGDSALYLCASSFDGSGYGYTFGSGTRLTVV.

V usage is TRBV9 and J usage is TRBJ1-3; 7 bases match TRBD1. Germline V lookup: CDR1 SGDLS, CDR2 YYNGEE. V trimming: 3 bases; J trimming: 0 bases; junction bases outside the gene matches: 9. The CDR3 spans 17 residues. CDR3 in DNA: TGTGCCAGCAGCGCTCGACAGGGCGTAAGCTCTGGAAACACCATATATTTT. It is translated as CASSARQGVSSGNTIYF.

This chain uses TRBV5-1 with TRBJ2-5; a possible D gene is TRBD2 (5 bases). Germline V gene data show CDR1 as SGHRS and CDR2 as YFSETQ. The CDR3 has 12 residues. V was clipped by 2 bases and J by 4 bases, with 6 bases between them. The CDR3 sequence is CASSFAGETQYF. The DNA of the CDR3 is TGCGCCAGCAGCTTCGCGGGAGAGACCCAGTACTTC.

This clone was counted once. V and J are TRBV27 and TRBJ1-5; no clear D. Germline CDR1 is MNHEY and CDR2 is SMNVEV (reference sequence). V lost 5 bases to trimming and J lost 1 base, with 18 bases between them. The CDR3 contains 17 residues. Here the CDR3 reads CASSPGWGGRSNQPQHF. As DNA, the CDR3 is TGTGCCAGCAGTCCGGGGTGGGGAGGCAGAAGCAATCAGCCCCAGCATTTT.

This chain links TRBV14 with TRBJ2-1; tentative D call: TRBD2 (5 bases). Trimming shortened V by 4 bases and J by 7 bases, and 14 bases separated the two germline ends. The CDR3 length is 14 residues. Germline V lookup: CDR1 SGHDN, CDR2 FVKESK. The CDR3 DNA sequence: TGTGCCAGCAGCCTCGGTCGGGGAGCGAATGAGCAGTTCTTC. Its translation is CASSLGRGANEQFF.

This rearrangement joins TRBV7-2 to TRBJ2-1, with 7 bases fitting TRBD2. V lost 1 base and J lost 8; bases outside the gene matches: 8. CDR3 length equals 15 residues. Germline CDR1 SGHTA, CDR2 FQGNSA. The CDR3 reads CASSLVGGRGDEQFF. The CDR3 nucleotides read TGTGCCAGCAGCTTAGTTGGCGGGAGAGGCGATGAGCAGTTCTTC.

V gene TRBV2 combines with J gene TRBJ1-1; 8 bases agree with TRBD1. V dropped 9 bases and J dropped 1; count of bases not matched to a gene: 13. CDR3 length: 16 amino acids. From germline, CDR1 is SNHLY and CDR2 FYNNEI. The CDR3 region is CASKPGGVMPNTEAFF. For the CDR3, the DNA is TGTGCCAGTAAACCAGGGGGCGTGATGCCGAACACTGAAGCTTTCTTT.

The V gene is TRBV6-5, the J gene TRBJ1-2; 7 bases map to TRBD1. Germline CDR1 and CDR2: MNHEY and SVGAGI. The J segment lost 5 bases and the V segment lost 6 bases, leaving 9 bases of the junction unmatched. The CDR3 loop spans 14 amino acids. The CDR3 DNA reads TGTGCCAGCAGCCGGGACAGTCCCCTTTATGGCTACACCTTC. It specifies CASSRDSPLYGYTF.

The chain links TRBV2 to TRBJ1-3; D unclear. Trimming cost V 8 bases and J 1 base, with 9 bases left between them. The CDR3 consists of 13 residues. Germline V gene lookup returns CDR1 SNHLY and CDR2 FYNNEI. The CDR3 bases are TGTGCCAGCTCGCCGGGTTCTGGAAACACCATATATTTT. This gives the protein CASSPGSGNTIYF. Full variable domain (missing parts from reference TRBV2 and TRBJ1-3): EPEVTQTPSHQVTQMGQEVILRCVPISNHLYFYWYRQILGQKVEFLVSFYNNEISEKSEIFDDQFSVERPDGSNFTLKIRSTKLEDSAMYFCASSPGSGNTIYFGEGSWLTVV.

For this clone: An end of the junction differs from the germline gene, which may be a read error. CDR3 protein: CSSSLSPHPKREKADTQYF. CDR3 nucleotide sequence: TGTTCCAGCAGCTTATCCCCCCACCCCAAGCGGGAGAAGGCAGATACGCAGTATTTT. The chain employs TRBV7-9 and TRBJ2-3, with 8 positions matching TRBD2. CDR3 length equals 19 residues. In germline, CDR1 is SEHNR, CDR2 FQNEAQ (reference sequence).

The chain is built from TRBV7-3 and TRBJ1-1; possibly TRBD1 for D (6 bases). Trimming pared 1 base from V and 3 bases from J, leaving 9 bases between. Germline V gene data show CDR1 as SGHTA and CDR2 as FQGTGA. The length of the CDR3 is 14 residues. The CDR3 DNA reads TGTGCCAGCAGCTTAATCGCAGGGGACACTGAAGCTTTCTTT. Protein product: CASSLIAGDTEAFF.

The rearrangement uses TRBV6-6 and TRBJ2-3; D remains ambiguous. Trimming stripped 5 bases from V and 7 bases from J, with 16 bases between. The length of the CDR3 is 14 residues. The germline CDR1 and CDR2 sequences are MNHNY and SVGAGI (reference sequence). CDR3 DNA: TGTGCCAGCAGTCCCGTGGTTTCGGGTTATACGCAGTATTTT. Protein product: CASSPVVSGYTQYF.

V usage is TRBV27 and J usage is TRBJ2-7; D ambiguous. Deletions cut 10 bases from V and 0 bases from J, with 4 bases between. There are 10 residues in the CDR3. The germline V gene encodes CDR1 MNHEY and CDR2 SMNVEV (reference sequence). The CDR3, as DNA: TGTGCCACCGTCTCCTACGAGCAGTACTTC. This translates into CATVSYEQYF.

This clone was detected only a few times. The chain has TRBV11-2 and TRBJ2-7; 9 nucleotides line up with TRBD2. The CDR3 length is 16 residues. Trimming cost V 5 bases and J 5 bases; bases outside gene matches: 13. Germline lookup yields CDR1 SGHAT and CDR2 FQNNGV. The CDR3 spells CASSRTPGTSSDEQYF. CDR3 DNA sequence: TGTGCCAGCAGCCGAACTCCCGGGACTAGCTCTGACGAGCAGTACTTC.